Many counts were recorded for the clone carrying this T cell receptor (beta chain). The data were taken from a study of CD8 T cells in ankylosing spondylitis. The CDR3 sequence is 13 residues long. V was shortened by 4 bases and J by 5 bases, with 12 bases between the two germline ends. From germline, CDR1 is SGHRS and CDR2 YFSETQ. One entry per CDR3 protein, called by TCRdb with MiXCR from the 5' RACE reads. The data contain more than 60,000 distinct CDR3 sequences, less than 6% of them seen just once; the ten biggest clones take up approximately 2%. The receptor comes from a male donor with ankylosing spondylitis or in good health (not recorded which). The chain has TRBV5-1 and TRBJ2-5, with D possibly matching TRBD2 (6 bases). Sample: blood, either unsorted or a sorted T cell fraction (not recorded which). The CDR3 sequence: CASSRDFGETQYF. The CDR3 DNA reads TGCGCCAGCAGCCGGGACTTTGGGGAGACCCAGTACTTC.